Only a few counts were recorded for the clone carrying this TCR beta chain. Time point denoted: newly diagnosed GD, antithyroid drugs for less than 3 months. The TCR library used RNA extracted from PBMCs. The sample is drawn from a study of regulatory T cells in long-lasting Graves disease. At the level of the study: Antithyroid drugs had been taken under 3 months by newly diagnosed Graves' patients.

CDR3-region Arm-PCR and iRepertoire HTBI primers produced the TCR beta libraries. TCRdb reanalysed the multiplex PCR reads using MiXCR and keeps one entry per CDR3 protein. The sample carries roughly 500,000 distinct CDR3 sequences, approximately 15% recorded once. These sequences were also reported in another study, on T cells in Graves' hyperthyroidism and ophthalmopathy. That investigation notes: Researchers found most expanded thyroid clonotypes above 0.001 in blood as well.

The receptor's source is a man aged 25 to 40 with Graves disease. The material sequenced was peripheral blood mononuclear cells (PBMCs), taken at new diagnosis, from a patient treated with antithyroid drugs.

The CDR3 nucleotides read TGTGCCAGCAGTGGTGGTGATGGGGGTGGCTCCTACAATGAGCAGTTCTTC. It encodes CASSGGDGGGSYNEQFF. The chain joins TRBV3-1 to TRBJ2-1; possibly TRBD1 or TRBD2 for D (5 bases each). The CDR3 consists of 17 residues. The V gene's germline CDR1 is LGHDT and CDR2 YNNKEL (reference sequence). V was cut by 6 bases and J by 0 bases, with 18 bases left in between.